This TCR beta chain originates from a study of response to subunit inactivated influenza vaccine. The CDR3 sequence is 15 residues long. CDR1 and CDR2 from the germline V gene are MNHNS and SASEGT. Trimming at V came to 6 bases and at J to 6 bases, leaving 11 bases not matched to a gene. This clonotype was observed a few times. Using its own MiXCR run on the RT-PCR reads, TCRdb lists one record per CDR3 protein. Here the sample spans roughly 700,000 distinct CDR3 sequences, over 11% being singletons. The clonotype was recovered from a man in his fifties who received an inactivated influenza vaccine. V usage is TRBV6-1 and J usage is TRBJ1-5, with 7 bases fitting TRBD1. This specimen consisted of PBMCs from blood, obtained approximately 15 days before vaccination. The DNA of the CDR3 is TGTGCCAGCAGAGTTTCACAGGGGACCCCTCAGCCCCAGCATTTT. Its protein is CASRVSQGTPQPQHF.